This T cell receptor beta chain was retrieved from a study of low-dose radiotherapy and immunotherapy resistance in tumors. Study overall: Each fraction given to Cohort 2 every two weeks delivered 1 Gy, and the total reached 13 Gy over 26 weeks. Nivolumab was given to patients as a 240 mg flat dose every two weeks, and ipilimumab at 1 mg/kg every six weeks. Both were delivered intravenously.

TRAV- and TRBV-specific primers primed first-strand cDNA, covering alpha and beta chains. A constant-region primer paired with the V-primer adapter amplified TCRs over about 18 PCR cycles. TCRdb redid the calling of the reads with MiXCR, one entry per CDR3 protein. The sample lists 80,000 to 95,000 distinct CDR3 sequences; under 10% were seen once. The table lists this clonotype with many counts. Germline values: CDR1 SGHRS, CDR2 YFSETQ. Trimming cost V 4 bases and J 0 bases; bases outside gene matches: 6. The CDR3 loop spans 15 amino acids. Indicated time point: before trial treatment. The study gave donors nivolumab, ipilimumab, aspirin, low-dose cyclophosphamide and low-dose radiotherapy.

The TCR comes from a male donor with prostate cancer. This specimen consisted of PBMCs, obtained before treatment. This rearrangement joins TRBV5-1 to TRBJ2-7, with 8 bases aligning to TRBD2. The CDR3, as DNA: TGCGCCAGCAGCGGATTAGCGGGGTACTCCTACGAGCAGTACTTC. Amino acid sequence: CASSGLAGYSYEQYF.